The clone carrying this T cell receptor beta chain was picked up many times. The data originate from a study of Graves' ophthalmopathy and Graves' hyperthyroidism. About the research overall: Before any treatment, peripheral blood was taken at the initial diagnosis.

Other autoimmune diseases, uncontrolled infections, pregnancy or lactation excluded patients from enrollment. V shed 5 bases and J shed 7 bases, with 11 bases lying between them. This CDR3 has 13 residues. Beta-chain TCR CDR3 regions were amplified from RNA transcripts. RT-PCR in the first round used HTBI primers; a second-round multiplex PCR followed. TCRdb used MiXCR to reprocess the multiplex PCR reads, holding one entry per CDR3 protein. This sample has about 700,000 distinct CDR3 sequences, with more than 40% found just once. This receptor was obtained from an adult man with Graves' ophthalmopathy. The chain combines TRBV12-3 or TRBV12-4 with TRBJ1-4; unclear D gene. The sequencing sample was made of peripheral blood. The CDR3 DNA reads TGTGCCAGCAGTAATCAGTTACCTGAAAAACTGTTTTTT. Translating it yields CASSNQLPEKLFF.